This T cell receptor (beta chain) derives from a study of CD8 T cells in Susac syndrome. The V gene's germline CDR1 is MNHNY and CDR2 SVGAGI (reference sequence). CDR3 size: 12 residues. V lost 7 bases and J 7 bases, leaving 11 bases between the germline ends. RNA, at about 0.45 to 1 ug, was reverse transcribed with random hexamers. Coverage of TCR beta CDR3 amplification by immunoSEQ multiplex PCR extended to 54 Vbeta and 13 Jbeta. TCRdb reprocessed the immunoSEQ multiplex PCR reads with MiXCR, giving one entry per CDR3 protein. The data contain more than 150,000 distinct CDR3 sequences, 95% of them singletons.

The chain has TRBV6-6 and TRBJ2-4; D unresolved. The sequenced sample was CD8+ T cells from PBMCs. This sequence was found in a human donor with Susac syndrome. The CDR3 here is CASTGRRNIQYF. In DNA, the CDR3 is TGTGCCAGCACGGGTCGTCGGAACATTCAGTACTTC.